These T cell receptor beta chains were read from a single sample in a study of technical replicates of blood from a handful of donors. Repertoires were generated with immunoSEQ multiplex PCR, while TCRdb's copy carries only in-frame clones and drops some. The sample lists tens of thousands of clones; nearly 95% were seen once. The sample comprised T cells isolated from PBMCs. These receptors originate from a human donor in good health. Each CDR3 is given with its conserved first and last residue. Fields, in order: D gene, J gene, clone size, V gene, CDR3 length, CDR3 protein, CDR3 DNA. A D gene is named only where the DNA matches it firmly. The listing skips clone size in some rows; elsewhere it reads once, few, many or a size class.

TRBD1 TRBJ1-6 once TRBV4-1 15 CASSPPGTENSPLHF TGCGCCAGCAGCCCCCCCGGGACAGAAAATTCACCCCTCCACTTT
TRBD1 TRBJ2-7 NA TRBV4-2 17 CASSQDAPGTGIYEQYF TGTGCCAGCAGCCAAGATGCTCCCGGGACAGGGATATACGAGCAGTACTTC
NA TRBJ2-7 NA TRBV6-6 12 CASSPQGDEQYF TGTGCCAGCAGTCCCCAGGGCGACGAGCAGTACTTC
TRBD1 TRBJ2-3 NA TRBV7-3 13 CASSPTGTDTQYF TGTGCCAGCAGCCCGACAGGGACAGATACGCAGTATTTT
TRBD1 TRBJ2-3 NA TRBV5-1 16 CASSLGQGYGTDTQYF TGCGCCAGCAGCTTGGGACAGGGATATGGTACAGATACGCAGTATTTT
TRBD2 TRBJ2-1 NA TRBV19 18 CASSIASGHSGRPYEQFF TGTGCCAGTAGTATAGCGTCGGGGCATAGCGGGAGGCCGTATGAGCAGTTCTTC
NA TRBJ1-1 few TRBV5-1 12 CASSFVQGEAFF TGCGCCAGCAGCTTTGTACAGGGCGAAGCTTTCTTT
TRBD2 TRBJ2-7 once TRBV19 15 CATLFRGLAGEEQYF TGTGCCACCCTCTTCAGGGGACTAGCGGGGGAAGAGCAGTACTTC
NA TRBJ1-2 NA TRBV28 15 CASSLDPLQGHGYTF TGTGCCAGCAGTCTAGACCCCCTGCAGGGGCATGGCTACACCTTC
TRBD1 TRBJ1-1 NA TRBV5-1 15 CASSLGDRGHTEAFF TGCGCCAGCAGCTTGGGGGACAGGGGACACACTGAAGCTTTCTTT
TRBD1 TRBJ1-5 NA TRBV6-6 13 CAARDRVGQPQHF TGTGCAGCGAGGGACAGGGTGGGTCAGCCCCAGCATTTT
NA TRBJ2-5 NA TRBV7-3 12 CASSSAGETQYF TGTGCCAGCAGCTCCGCGGGAGAGACCCAGTACTTC
NA TRBJ1-6 NA TRBV2 12 CASSALQGSLHF TGTGCCAGCAGTGCCTTACAGGGATCCCTCCACTTT
TRBD1 TRBJ1-2 NA TRBV6-5 14 CASRAGGKGDGYTF TGTGCCAGCAGGGCAGGGGGTAAGGGCGATGGCTACACCTTC
TRBD1 TRBJ1-5 NA TRBV6-6 14 CASSPRQGHQPQHF TGTGCCAGCAGTCCACGACAGGGGCATCAGCCCCAGCATTTT
NA TRBJ1-5 NA TRBV5-1 16 CASSLGDIYSNQPQHF TGCGCCAGCAGCTTGGGCGACATCTATAGCAATCAGCCCCAGCATTTT
NA TRBJ2-7 NA TRBV5-1 14 CASSLETRFYEQYF TGCGCCAGCAGCTTGGAGACACGGTTCTACGAGCAGTACTTC
TRBD2 TRBJ2-7 NA TRBV28 15 CASKELAGGTYEQYF TGTGCCAGCAAAGAACTAGCGGGAGGCACCTACGAGCAGTACTTC
TRBD1 TRBJ2-5 NA TRBV2 15 CASSERGQPQETQYF TGTGCCAGCAGTGAAAGGGGGCAGCCCCAAGAGACCCAGTACTTC
TRBD2 TRBJ2-1 once TRBV6-4 12 CASASGRNEQFF TGTGCCAGTGCTAGCGGGAGGAATGAGCAGTTCTTC
TRBD1 TRBJ2-1 NA TRBV27 17 CASRGTGSFLAYNEQFF TGTGCCAGCAGGGGGACAGGATCCTTCCTAGCGTATAATGAGCAGTTCTTC
NA TRBJ2-2 NA TRBV5-1 16 CASSLAVQGNTGELFF TGCGCCAGCAGCTTGGCCGTACAGGGGAACACCGGGGAGCTGTTTTTT
NA TRBJ1-2 NA TRBV27 14 CASSAGTGEYGYTF TGTGCCAGCAGTGCGGGGACCGGCGAGTATGGCTACACCTTC
NA TRBJ2-4 NA TRBV5-1 17 CASSPFAPLDTKNIQYF TGCGCCAGCAGCCCATTTGCTCCCCTAGATACCAAAAACATTCAGTACTTC
NA TRBJ1-5 NA TRBV19 15 CASSITGSSNQPQHF TGTGCCAGTAGTATAACGGGGTCAAGCAATCAGCCCCAGCATTTT
NA TRBJ1-5 NA TRBV19 14 CASSLHISNQPQHF TGTGCCAGTAGCCTCCACATTAGCAATCAGCCCCAGCATTTT
NA TRBJ2-7 NA TRBV28 13 CASIQSGTREQYF TGTGCCAGCATCCAGAGTGGGACACGCGAGCAGTACTTC
NA TRBJ2-7 few TRBV2 13 CASSRQTVYEQYF TGTGCCAGCAGTCGACAGACAGTCTACGAGCAGTACTTC
NA TRBJ1-4 once TRBV27 15 CASSTTSGPNEKLFF TGTGCCAGCAGTACAACCTCAGGGCCTAATGAAAAACTGTTTTTT
NA TRBJ1-1 NA TRBV4-1 15 CASSQGEGLVFEAFF TGCGCCAGCAGCCAAGGCGAGGGCCTAGTTTTTGAAGCTTTCTTT
NA TRBJ2-2 NA TRBV5-1 16 CASSLEGRVSTGELFF TGCGCCAGCAGCTTGGAGGGCAGGGTGAGCACCGGGGAGCTGTTTTTT
NA TRBJ1-1 NA TRBV11-3 14 CASSLEGGRTEAFF TGTGCCAGCAGCTTAGAAGGGGGTAGGACTGAAGCTTTCTTT
TRBD1 TRBJ1-2 NA TRBV4-1 16 CASSQVGTGNNYGYTF TGCGCCAGCAGCCAAGTAGGGACAGGGAATAACTATGGCTACACCTTC
NA TRBJ2-5 NA TRBV7-2 14 CASSRLGQEETQYF TGTGCCAGCAGCCGACTAGGCCAGGAGGAGACCCAGTACTTC
NA TRBJ1-4 NA TRBV7-9 14 CASSWDTGWGKLFF TGTGCCAGCAGTTGGGACACCGGATGGGGAAAACTGTTTTTT
TRBD2 TRBJ2-1 NA TRBV2 17 CASSEGFSGRGFNEQFF TGTGCCAGCAGTGAAGGATTTAGCGGGAGAGGTTTCAATGAGCAGTTCTTC
TRBD2 TRBJ2-1 NA TRBV2 12 CASRRTSGEQFF TGTGCCAGCAGAAGGACTAGCGGAGAGCAGTTCTTC
NA TRBJ2-7 NA TRBV9 19 CASSPERPGTSLYSYEQYF TGTGCCAGCAGCCCAGAGCGCCCTGGGACAAGCTTATACTCCTACGAGCAGTACTTC
NA TRBJ2-1 NA TRBV5-6 16 CASSPPETALFNEQFF TGTGCCAGCAGCCCCCCCGAGACAGCTCTTTTCAATGAGCAGTTCTTC
NA TRBJ2-7 NA TRBV4-1 14 CASSQGGQTYEQYF TGCGCCAGCAGCCAAGGGGGCCAGACCTACGAGCAGTACTTC
TRBD2 TRBJ2-3 NA TRBV7-9 16 CASSLNSGRNTDTQYF TGTGCCAGCAGCTTAAATAGCGGGAGAAACACAGATACGCAGTATTTT
TRBD2 TRBJ2-5 NA TRBV6-6 14 CASSPEREQQTQYF TGTGCCAGCAGTCCGGAGCGGGAGCAGCAGACCCAGTACTTC
NA TRBJ1-4 NA TRBV19 13 CASRARRGEKLFF TGTGCCAGTAGAGCCCGGCGGGGGGAAAAACTGTTTTTT
TRBD1 TRBJ1-2 NA TRBV7-2 16 CASSWGYRRGHYGYTF TGTGCCAGCAGCTGGGGCTACAGGAGGGGGCACTATGGCTACACCTTC
TRBD1 TRBJ1-5 NA TRBV28 15 CASSISGQGGQPQHF TGTGCCAGCAGTATTTCCGGACAGGGCGGACAGCCCCAGCATTTT
NA TRBJ1-1 NA TRBV29-1 12 CSVVSVNTEAFF TGCAGCGTTGTTTCCGTGAACACTGAAGCTTTCTTT
NA TRBJ2-5 NA TRBV2 12 CASSDGLKTQYF TGTGCCAGCAGTGACGGGTTGAAGACCCAGTACTTC
NA TRBJ2-3 NA TRBV6-4 15 CASSEGRGDTDTQYF TGTGCCAGCAGTGAAGGCCGGGGAGACACAGATACGCAGTATTTT
TRBD1 TRBJ2-7 NA TRBV7-9 13 CASSLGQLYEQYF TGTGCCAGCAGCCTGGGACAGCTCTACGAGCAGTACTTC
NA TRBJ1-2 NA TRBV28 13 CASISQTLGGYTF TGTGCCAGCATAAGTCAGACTCTTGGCGGCTACACCTTC